Following are 10 T cell receptor beta chains from one sample sequenced in a study of CD8 T cells in ankylosing spondylitis. MiXCR was run by TCRdb on the 5' RACE reads, yielding one entry per CDR3 protein. The repertoire holds about 130,000 distinct CDR3 sequences, with 7% to 10% as singletons. The sequencing input was blood, either unsorted or a sorted T cell fraction (not recorded which). All receptors derive from a male donor with ankylosing spondylitis or in good health (not recorded which).

Of note for this clonotype: A much larger clone lies one base from this, so it may be a read error. The rearrangement links TRBV20-1 to TRBJ1-1, with 7 bases matching TRBD1. The CDR3 is made up of 10 amino acids. Germline V lookup: CDR1 DFQATT, CDR2 SNEGSKA (reference sequence). Germline trimming cut 6 bases from V and 7 bases from J; bases unmatched to any gene: 2. The CDR3 sequence is CSAWTGEAFF. The DNA for the CDR3 is TGCAGTGCCTGGACAGGTGAAGCTTTCTTT.

This chain joins TRBV28 and TRBJ1-6; maybe TRBD1 (5 bases). The V and J ends lost 4 bases and 12 bases respectively, with 22 bases between them. The CDR3 is made up of 16 amino acids. Germline CDR1 is MDHEN and CDR2 is SYDVKM. DNA for the CDR3: TGTGCCAGCAGTTCCCCAAGAAGGGGCGGTAGGGGACCCCTCCACTTT. Protein: CASSSPRRGGRGPLHF.

This chain uses TRBV3-1 with TRBJ2-2; TRBD1 is a possible D gene (5 bases). The V gene lost 5 bases and the J gene lost 7 bases, with 14 bases spanning the gap. The CDR3 runs to 14 residues. The V gene's germline CDR1 is LGHDT and CDR2 YNNKEL (reference sequence). The CDR3 coding sequence is TGTGCCAGCAGCAAAACTGACAGCCTCGGGGAGCTGTTTTTT. This gives the protein CASSKTDSLGELFF.

This clonotype was seen a few times. The gene calls are TRBV7-8 and TRBJ2-7; 7 positions agree with TRBD1. V lost 5 bases and J lost 11; bases outside the gene matches: 21. The CDR3 is 16 residues long. The germline V gene has CDR1 SGHVS and CDR2 FQNEAQ. The CDR3 region is CASSLHDGQGDGLKYF. As DNA, the CDR3 is TGTGCCAGCAGCCTACACGATGGTCAGGGGGATGGGTTGAAGTACTTC. Full variable domain (outside the CDR3, taken from reference TRBV7-8 and TRBJ2-7): GAGVSQSPRYKVAKRGQDVALRCDPISGHVSLFWYQQALGQGPEFLTYFQNEAQLDKSGLPSDRFFAERPEGSVSTLKIQRTQQEDSAVYLCASSLHDGQGDGLKYFGPGTRLTVT.

This clonotype has at least ten counts. This sequence joins TRBV29-1 and TRBJ1-6; perhaps TRBD1 as D (6 bases). Germline V gene sequence: CDR1 SQVTM, CDR2 ANQGSEA. The CDR3 length is 13 residues. V was clipped by 5 bases and J by 6 bases, with 11 bases between them. The CDR3: CSVSTGTNSPLHF. In DNA, the CDR3 is TGCAGCGTTTCGACAGGAACTAATTCACCCCTCCACTTT.

The chain is built from TRBV29-1 and TRBJ2-1; 7 bases are shared with TRBD2. The CDR3 totals 18 residues. V was pared by 4 bases and J by 0 bases, with 15 bases of the junction left unmatched. CDR1 SQVTM and CDR2 ANQGSEA come from the germline V gene. The CDR3 bases are TGCAGCGTTGTAGGACTAGATATGATTTTTGGCTCCTACAATGAGCAGTTCTTC. Its protein is CSVVGLDMIFGSYNEQFF.

This clonotype was counted at least ten times. The chain couples TRBV6-1 to TRBJ2-5; 7 nucleotides match TRBD1. The CDR3 length is 16 residues. Germline V lookup: CDR1 MNHNS, CDR2 SASEGT. The trim removed 6 bases at V and 2 bases at J, leaving 12 bases unmatched. The CDR3 region is CASRPTAGTAQETQYF. The CDR3 DNA sequence: TGTGCCAGCAGACCTACCGCCGGGACAGCACAAGAGACCCAGTACTTC.

This clonotype was counted at least ten times. J is TRBJ2-7 and V is TRBV28; no definite D call. The CDR3 runs 13 residues. Germline assignment: CDR1 MDHEN and CDR2 SYDVKM. V lost 4 bases and J lost 3, with 10 bases in between. The CDR3 nucleotides read TGTGCCAGCAGTTCCTCCTCCCTCTACGAGCAGTACTTC. It specifies CASSSSSLYEQYF.

This clonotype was recorded many times. The V call is TRBV6-1, the J call TRBJ2-7, with 13 bases fitting TRBD2. The CDR3 totals 17 residues. CDR1 is MNHNS, CDR2 SASEGT, per germline. J gave up 2 bases and V 6 bases, and 10 bases lay outside the gene matches. The CDR3 sequence: CASSRLGTSGKTYEQYF. The CDR3 DNA reads TGTGCCAGCAGCCGACTCGGGACTAGCGGGAAAACCTACGAGCAGTACTTC.

This clonotype appeared many times. The chain has TRBV27 and TRBJ2-7, with 8 bases fitting TRBD2. Germline V gene data show CDR1 as MNHEY and CDR2 as SMNVEV (reference sequence). V lost 5 bases to trimming and J lost 2 bases; unmatched junction nucleotides: 8. The CDR3 runs to 15 residues. The chain's CDR3 is CASSPSGPITYEQYF. The DNA for the CDR3 is TGTGCCAGCAGTCCTAGCGGGCCCATAACCTACGAGCAGTACTTC.